The clone carrying this T cell receptor (beta chain) was seen many times. CDR3 length: 15 amino acids. CDR1 is SGHDT and CDR2 is YYEEEE in the germline V gene. V was clipped by 0 bases and J by 2 bases, with 12 bases between them. TCR beta CDR3 regions were amplified from RNA transcripts. TCR CDR3 regions were first amplified by RT-PCR with HTBI primers. MiXCR was run by TCRdb on the multiplex PCR reads, yielding one entry per CDR3 protein. The table lists roughly 400,000 distinct CDR3 sequences, roughly 13% of them singletons. This sample was included in a study of T cells in Graves' hyperthyroidism and ophthalmopathy.

Sequences were obtained from blood. This receptor was identified in a man aged 45-65 years with Graves' ophthalmopathy. The chain is built from TRBV5-6 and TRBJ2-7; TRBD2 is a possible D gene (5 bases). CDR3 residues: CASSLGSGLTYEQYF. The CDR3 DNA follows: TGTGCCAGCAGCTTGGGCTCAGGACTTACCTACGAGCAGTACTTC.